Listed here are 23 T cell receptor beta chains from one sample, sequenced in a study of T-cell reconstitution after alpha-beta-depleted transplantation in children (dated by TCRdb to about 2016). Libraries came from PCR. For sequencing, an Illumina HiSeq 2500 was employed. TCR libraries were prepared with molecular barcoding, using unique molecular identifiers to normalize TCRbeta repertoire quantification. TCRdb reran the public reads through fastp at Q25 and MiXCR, keeping productive beta chains. Each record represents a unique CDR3 protein, reported with the most common genes and DNA among its rows. A total of 440,000 or so distinct CDR3 sequences appear in this sample, approximately 10% of them only once. Approximately 5% of the sample rests with the top ten. The input for sequencing was PBMCs from the stem cell graft donor, taken from the stem cell graft. The source of these receptors is a human donor who donated a stem cell graft to a child with acute myeloid leukemia.

Many counts were recorded for this clonotype. CDR3 in amino acids: CASSESAGVSDTQYF. CDR3 DNA: TGTGCCAGCAGTGAGTCAGCGGGGGTGTCAGATACGCAGTATTTT. The chain carries TRBV6-4 and TRBJ2-3; TRBD2 matches at 8 bases. The CDR3 is 15 amino acids. The germline V gene encodes CDR1 MRHNA and CDR2 SNTAGT. Germline trimming cut 3 bases from V and 4 bases from J; bases unmatched to any gene: 6.

In this sample, this clonotype turned up many times. The rearrangement uses TRBV4-3 and TRBJ2-2; D remains ambiguous. The CDR3 is made up of 15 amino acids. CDR1 LGHNA and CDR2 YSLEER come from the germline V gene. The ends were cut back, 4 bases at V and 1 base at J, with 10 bases in the middle. The CDR3 DNA is TGCGCCAGCAGCCCTCGACTTAAGAACACCGGGGAGCTGTTTTTT. Its translation is CASSPRLKNTGELFF.

This clonotype showed up many times. The chain recombines TRBV6-5 with TRBJ2-3; TRBD2 is a possible D gene (6 bases). CDR1 and CDR2 from the germline V gene are MNHEY and SVGAGI. This CDR3 is 15 amino acids long. The V and J ends lost 6 bases and 0 bases respectively, with 13 bases between them. As DNA, the CDR3 is TGTGCCAGCAGGTTAGCGGACTCTAGCACAGATACGCAGTATTTT. It translates to CASRLADSSTDTQYF.

The gene calls are TRBV14 and TRBJ2-3; D remains unclear. Between the trimmed V and J ends, which lost 4 bases and 2 bases, there was a span of 13 bases. Looked up from germline, CDR1 is SGHDN and CDR2 is FVKESK. This CDR3 has 15 residues. CDR3 DNA sequence: TGTGCCAGCAGCCCAGTGGTTATCCCCACAGATACGCAGTATTTT. Protein: CASSPVVIPTDTQYF.

The chain combines TRBV20-1 with TRBJ2-4; D may correspond to TRBD1 or TRBD2 (5 bases each). The CDR3 sequence is 18 residues long. V was pared by 5 bases and J by 0 bases, with 23 bases between. CDR1 DFQATT and CDR2 SNEGSKA come from the germline V gene (reference sequence). The DNA of the CDR3 is TGCAGTGCTTGGGGCCCCGCTCGGGGTATAGTAGCCAAAAACATTCAGTACTTC. Encoded protein: CSAWGPARGIVAKNIQYF.

V gene TRBV2 combines with J gene TRBJ1-2; D is possibly TRBD1 (5 bases). CDR3 size: 15 residues. Looked up from germline, CDR1 is SNHLY and CDR2 is FYNNEI. V lost 1 base, J lost 4 bases, and 13 bases lay in between. The CDR3 DNA follows: TGTGCCAGCAGTGAAGGGTCGGGGGTCAGCTATGGCTACACCTTC. Its translation is CASSEGSGVSYGYTF.

The sample holds a few counts of this clonotype. The DNA is left out, because the CDR3 cannot be placed on it with certainty; the CDR3 is given as TCRdb lists it. The V and J genes are TRBV5-5 and TRBJ2-2; the D segment call TRBD1 is taken from the table without a DNA check. CDR1 is SGHKS and CDR2 is YYEKEE in the germline V gene (reference sequence). The CDR3 has 16 residues if both end residues are counted. CDR3 loop: CASSLAGGGTPGSCFF.

This clonotype came up a few times. The chain employs TRBV11-2 and TRBJ2-7; TRBD1 matches at 9 bases. CDR3 size: 13 residues. Trimming took 6 bases from V and 1 from J; bases not matched to a gene: 1. Germline loops: CDR1 SGHAT, CDR2 FQNNGV. The CDR3 is CASRTGGSYEQYF. The CDR3 nucleotides are TGTGCCAGCAGGACAGGGGGGTCCTACGAGCAGTACTTC. Full variable domain (outside the CDR3, taken from reference TRBV11-2 and TRBJ2-7): EAGVAQSPRYKIIEKRQSVAFWCNPISGHATLYWYQQILGQGPKLLIQFQNNGVVDDSQLPKDRFSAERLKGVDSTLKIQPAKLEDSAVYLCASRTGGSYEQYFGPGTRLTVT.

In its sample, this clonotype was seen many times. V and J are TRBV5-1 and TRBJ2-7; D remains ambiguous. The CDR3 is made up of 13 amino acids. Germline V gene sequence: CDR1 SGHRS, CDR2 YFSETQ. The V end was cut by 0 bases, the J end by 0 bases, with 4 bases between. The CDR3 sequence: CASSLDNSYEQYF. DNA for the CDR3: TGCGCCAGCAGCTTGGACAACTCCTACGAGCAGTACTTC.

Written as DNA, the CDR3 is TGCAGTGCTAGACCGATAAGCTCCTACAATGAGCAGTTCTTC. Translating it yields CSARPISSYNEQFF. The rearrangement links TRBV20-1 to TRBJ2-1; D gene ambiguous. This CDR3 is built from 14 residues. V dropped 2 bases and J dropped 0 bases, with 8 bases sitting between them. Germline V gene data show CDR1 as DFQATT and CDR2 as SNEGSKA (reference sequence).

J is TRBJ2-2 and V is TRBV19; TRBD1 agrees at 9 bases. The V gene end was trimmed by 6 bases and the J gene end by 4 bases; junction bases not matched to a gene: 3. CDR1 is LNHDA, CDR2 SQIVND, per germline (reference sequence). CDR3 length equals 14 residues. The CDR3 here is CASRQGASTGELFF. For the CDR3, the DNA is TGTGCCAGTAGACAGGGGGCGAGCACCGGGGAGCTGTTTTTT.

The chain couples TRBV20-1 to TRBJ1-2; a possible D gene is TRBD1 (6 bases). Germline V CDR1 and CDR2: DFQATT, SNEGSKA (reference sequence). V lost 0 bases, J lost 3 bases, and 8 bases lay in between. CDR3 length: 13 amino acids. The CDR3 sequence is CSARETGDYGYTF. In DNA, the CDR3 is TGCAGTGCTAGAGAGACAGGCGACTATGGCTACACCTTC.

This clonotype showed up just a few times. The gene calls are TRBV5-1 and TRBJ2-1; perhaps TRBD1 as D (5 bases). Trimming pared 6 bases from V and 3 bases from J, leaving 13 bases between. Per germline, CDR1 SGHRS and CDR2 YFSETQ. The CDR3 is 14 residues long. The CDR3 loop is CASIGDSYYNEQFF. CDR3 bases: TGCGCCAGCATCGGCGACAGTTACTACAATGAGCAGTTCTTC. The complete variable domain, with remaining parts taken from reference TRBV5-1 and TRBJ2-1, reads KAGVTQTPRYLIKTRGQQVTLSCSPISGHRSVSWYQQTPGQGLQFLFEYFSETQRNKGNFPGRFSGRQFSNSRSEMNVSTLELGDSALYLCASIGDSYYNEQFFGPGTRLTVL.

The genes are TRBV29-1 and TRBJ2-3, with D possibly matching TRBD1 (6 bases). The CDR3 covers 15 residues. V was shortened by 3 bases and J by 3 bases, with 16 bases between the two germline ends. In germline, CDR1 is SQVTM, CDR2 ANQGSEA. The CDR3 sequence: CSVDRWVGATDTQYF. The DNA for the CDR3 is TGCAGCGTTGATCGTTGGGTGGGGGCTACAGATACGCAGTATTTT.

This clonotype was seen more than once but under ten times. The V gene is TRBV20-1, the J gene TRBJ1-6, with D possibly TRBD1 on 5 matching bases. V was pared by 4 bases and J by 9 bases, with 16 bases between. CDR1 DFQATT and CDR2 SNEGSKA come from the germline V gene (reference sequence). This CDR3 has 14 residues. The CDR3 DNA reads as TGCAGTGCTACCCGGGACGTTGAGGGTTCACCCCTCCACTTT. It specifies CSATRDVEGSPLHF.

This clonotype was seen repeatedly, ten times or more. The gene calls are TRBV7-2 and TRBJ2-1, with D hard to call. Per the germline V gene, CDR1 is SGHTA and CDR2 is FQGNSA. V was shortened by 2 bases and J by 0 bases, with 14 bases between the two germline ends. This CDR3 has 17 amino acids. The CDR3 loop is CASSLSGGYGSYNEQFF. CDR3 in DNA: TGTGCCAGCAGCTTAAGTGGCGGTTACGGCTCCTACAATGAGCAGTTCTTC.

The CDR3 region is CATSRVNTGYEQYF. The CDR3 nucleotides are TGTGCCACCAGCAGAGTTAATACCGGCTACGAGCAGTACTTC. The V and J genes are TRBV15 and TRBJ2-7; D gene uncertain. The CDR3 covers 14 residues. Trimming cost V 1 base and J 3 bases, with 10 bases left between them. Germline CDR1 and CDR2: LNHNV and YYDKDF (reference sequence). The full variable domain, in which reference TRBV15 and TRBJ2-7 provide the parts outside the CDR3, is DAMVIQNPRYQVTQFGKPVTLSCSQTLNHNVMYWYQQKSSQAPKLLFHYYDKDFNNEADTPDNFQSRRPNTSFCFLDIRSPGLGDTAMYLCATSRVNTGYEQYFGPGTRLTVT.

This clonotype was detected many times. This chain uses TRBV5-1 with TRBJ1-1, with a tentative D call TRBD1 (5 bases). Trimming took 2 bases from V and 0 from J, leaving 11 bases between them. The CDR3 extends over 15 amino acids. Germline V gives CDR1 SGHRS, CDR2 YFSETQ. CDR3 DNA sequence: TGCGCCAGCAGCTTAACAGGAGTAGTGAACACTGAAGCTTTCTTT. Translation gives CASSLTGVVNTEAFF.

This clonotype occurred many times. The genes are TRBV7-3 and TRBJ2-3; 7 bases match TRBD2. The germline V gene has CDR1 SGHTA and CDR2 FQGTGA. Germline trimming cut 2 bases from V and 2 bases from J; bases unmatched to any gene: 7. CDR3 length: 16 residues. This CDR3 reads CASSLSGGGYTDTQYF. The CDR3 coding sequence is TGTGCCAGCAGCTTATCTGGCGGGGGTTACACAGATACGCAGTATTTT.

Here the CDR3 reads CASSPPGDGYTF. The CDR3 DNA follows: TGTGCCAGCAGCCCCCCGGGGGATGGCTACACCTTC. V usage is TRBV7-8 and J usage is TRBJ1-2; the D gene is possibly TRBD1 (5 bases). Trimming stripped 5 bases from V and 6 bases from J, with 10 bases between. The V gene's germline CDR1 is SGHVS and CDR2 FQNEAQ. This CDR3 comprises 12 residues.

In its sample, this clonotype was seen many times. The chain links TRBV12-3 or TRBV12-4 to TRBJ2-2, with TRBD1 matching over 11 bases. Trimming cost V 10 bases and J 4 bases; bases outside gene matches: 5. The CDR3 consists of 14 residues. The CDR3 DNA reads as TGTGCCACCGGACAGGGGGCGGGCACCGGGGAGCTGTTTTTT. It codes for CATGQGAGTGELFF.

In its sample, this clonotype was seen many times. The genes are TRBV5-1 and TRBJ1-5; unclear D gene. V was pared by 0 bases and J by 4 bases, with 11 bases between. The CDR3 spans 15 residues. Germline-derived CDR1 and CDR2 are SGHRS and YFSETQ. DNA of the CDR3: TGCGCCAGCAGCTTGGCAGGCAGCGATAATCAGCCCCAGCATTTT. Protein product: CASSLAGSDNQPQHF.

In the case of this clonotype: One end of the junction fails to match germline, which may point to a read error. The chain couples TRBV20-1 to TRBJ2-3; 16 positions match TRBD2. Germline CDR1 DFQATT, CDR2 SNEGSKA (reference sequence). CDR3 size: 17 residues. The CDR3 spells CCATGTSGGASRDTQYF. CDR3 sequence (DNA): TGCTGTGCCACCGGGACTAGCGGGGGGGCATCCCGGGATACGCAGTATTTT.